The following is a TCR beta chain sequence with its context. Its antigen is unknown. The data stem from a study of shared clonotypes between healthy human individuals. The study's findings and limits: Specimens sampled were limited to blood, with tissue repertoires likely differing. Sequencing depth was a factor that was expected to affect clonotype sharing among donors.

The CDR3 extends over 13 amino acids. Looked up from germline, CDR1 is SGHDT and CDR2 is YYEEEE. The V gene end was trimmed by 4 bases and the J gene end by 6 bases; junction bases not matched to a gene: 6. The genomic DNA of each subset was split evenly across several immunoSEQ plates. In the authors' workflow: ImmunoSEQ junction-only sequences lacked quality scores, so their filtering differed. Method: immunoSEQ multiplex PCR; TCRdb's copy keeps in-frame clones and lacks some. Clonal size and the V and J genes are those of that table, whereas D and trimming came from the DNA. The sample consists of over 1.5 million clones, 95% to 99% of them appearing once.

The sample comprised naive CD4+ T cells sorted from blood. The sample's subset: CD45RA+ positively selected. The V gene is TRBV5-6, the J gene TRBJ2-7, with 8 positions matching TRBD1. This TCR derives from a man under 40 in good health. The CDR3 is CASSIATGAEQYF. CDR3 DNA sequence: TGTGCCAGCAGCATAGCGACAGGGGCCGAGCAGTACTTC.